These 17 T cell receptor beta chains came from one sample sequenced in a study of beta chain features in type 1 diabetes. TCRB transcripts that were expressed got sequenced, as all of the isolated RNA had been reverse transcribed. Sequenced by immunoSEQ multiplex PCR; TCRdb stores in-frame clones only, minus some. The sample carries 150,000 to 200,000 clones, roughly 9% recorded once. Material: central memory CD4+ T cells from blood. The receptors were gathered from a woman younger than 35 in good health.

This clone has a single count. This sample includes further DNA sequences coding for the same CDR3. The chain is built from TRBV18 and TRBJ2-5; weak D call: TRBD2 (5 bases). Per germline, CDR1 KGHSH and CDR2 LQKENI. The CDR3 is made up of 12 amino acids. V was shortened by 6 bases and J by 5 bases, with 10 bases between the two germline ends. The CDR3 is CASSPRGETQYF. The DNA of the CDR3 is TGTGCCAGCTCTCCCCGCGGGGAGACCCAGTACTTC. The whole variable domain, remainder taken from reference TRBV18 and TRBJ2-5, is NAGVMQNPRHLVRRRGQEARLRCSPMKGHSHVYWYRQLPEEGLKFMVYLQKENIIDESGMPKERFSAEFPKEGPSILRIQQVVRGDSAAYFCASSPRGETQYFGPGTRLLVL.

This clone was found a few times. V is TRBV9 and J is TRBJ2-7, with a weak D call TRBD2 (6 bases). CDR1 is SGDLS and CDR2 is YYNGEE in the germline V gene. The CDR3 is 17 amino acids. V dropped 0 bases and J dropped 3 bases, with 19 bases sitting between them. In DNA form, the CDR3 reads TGTGCCAGCAGCGTAGGAGTGAGAAGGCTAGCGTTCTACGAGCAGTACTTC. Translating it yields CASSVGVRRLAFYEQYF.

The chain carries TRBV5-1 and TRBJ2-1; 8 bases agree with TRBD2. The CDR3 runs to 17 residues. V shed 0 bases, J shed 6 bases, and the junction held 11 bases outside the gene matches. Germline V gene lookup returns CDR1 SGHRS and CDR2 YFSETQ. The DNA for the CDR3 is TGCGCCAGCAGCTTGGATGGACTAGCACGTAACGGCAATGAGCAGTTCTTC. Translating gives CASSLDGLARNGNEQFF.

The V call is TRBV30, the J call TRBJ2-3, with D possibly TRBD2 on 6 matching bases. CDR3 size: 13 residues. The V gene lost 3 bases and the J gene lost 0 bases, with 7 bases spanning the gap. CDR1 is GTSNPN and CDR2 is SVGIG in the germline V gene (reference sequence). As DNA, the CDR3 is TGTGCCTGGAGCGGGACTAGCACAGATACGCAGTATTTT. Its protein product is CAWSGTSTDTQYF.

This clone was picked up a small number of times. The chain combines TRBV7-2 with TRBJ2-5, with 7 bases fitting TRBD1. J lost 6 bases, V lost 6 bases, and 4 bases had no gene match. Germline CDR1 SGHTA, CDR2 FQGNSA. The CDR3 runs 12 residues. CDR3 residues: CASRSTGQTQYF. Here the CDR3 DNA reads TGTGCCAGCAGGTCGACAGGGCAGACCCAGTACTTC.

The rearrangement links TRBV5-1 to TRBJ1-5; possibly TRBD1 for D (6 bases). CDR3 length equals 14 residues. Germline V CDR1 and CDR2: SGHRS, YFSETQ. Trimming took 0 bases from V and 5 from J, leaving 9 bases between them. The CDR3 sequence: CASSLGTGHQPQHF. In nucleotides, the CDR3 is TGCGCCAGCAGCTTGGGTACAGGGCATCAGCCCCAGCATTTT.

The V call is TRBV4-1, the J call TRBJ1-6; TRBD1 matches 7 bases. The CDR3 loop spans 15 amino acids. Germline assignment: CDR1 MGHRA and CDR2 YSYEKL. Germline trimming cut 1 base from V and 7 bases from J; bases unmatched to any gene: 4. In DNA form, the CDR3 reads TGCGCCAGCAGCCAAGCGACAGGGAACAATTCACCCCTCCACTTT. This codes for CASSQATGNNSPLHF.

This clone came up a few times. V and J are TRBV23-1 and TRBJ1-1; D uncertain. TRBV23-1 is flagged as an ORF with uncertain function. With 3 bases removed from V and 3 bases from J, the gap between germline ends came to 17 bases. This CDR3 region has 16 residues. The CDR3 coding sequence is TGCGCCAGCAGTCAGCTCCTTGCGGGTTCAGACACTGAAGCTTTCTTT. Translation: CASSQLLAGSDTEAFF.

The chain carries TRBV6-5 and TRBJ1-1; TRBD1 matches 7 bases. Germline V gene data show CDR1 as MNHEY and CDR2 as SVGAGI. This CDR3 contains 15 residues. V gave up 0 bases and J gave up 5 bases; unmatched junction bases: 6. The CDR3 DNA follows: TGTGCCAGCAGTTACTCGACAGGGCTGAGGACTGAAGCTTTCTTT. It yields the protein CASSYSTGLRTEAFF.

Only a few counts were recorded for this clone. This chain connects TRBV6-6 to TRBJ2-3, with TRBD1 identical over 8 bases. V gave up 6 bases and J gave up 2 bases; unmatched junction bases: 4. Germline CDR1 MNHNY, CDR2 SVGAGI (reference sequence). The CDR3 extends over 14 amino acids. CDR3 coding DNA: TGTGCCAGCAGCTTGGGACAGGACACAGATACGCAGTATTTT. As protein: CASSLGQDTDTQYF.

CDR3 residues: CASSPPAATDTQYF. For the CDR3, the DNA is TGTGCCAGCTCACCACCGGCCGCCACAGATACGCAGTATTTT. The genes are TRBV18 and TRBJ2-3, with D uncertain. The germline gives CDR1 KGHSH, CDR2 LQKENI. V was clipped by 0 bases and J by 2 bases, with 6 bases between them. This CDR3 spans 14 amino acids.

The chain has TRBV6-1 and TRBJ1-6; TRBD1 might be the D (5 bases). V was trimmed by 10 bases and J by 8 bases, leaving 21 bases between them. Per germline, CDR1 MNHNS and CDR2 SASEGT. The CDR3 is made up of 15 amino acids. The CDR3 DNA sequence: TGTGCCACCGTAACGGGCAGGGCGGCTGATTCACCCCTCCACTTT. Protein: CATVTGRAADSPLHF.

This clone has a handful of counts. The chain uses TRBV19 and TRBJ2-5, with D possibly TRBD1 on 6 matching bases. This CDR3 spans 15 amino acids. V was pared by 3 bases and J by 0 bases, with 11 bases between. Looked up from germline, CDR1 is LNHDA and CDR2 is SQIVND (reference sequence). CDR3 nucleotides: TGTGCCAGTAGTATGCAGGGGTTATACCAAGAGACCCAGTACTTC. It encodes CASSMQGLYQETQYF.

This clone was detected a few times. V and J are TRBV7-2 and TRBJ2-5, with 9 bases aligning to TRBD2. The J call could be wrong; TRBJ2-7 is a better fit for the DNA end. CDR1 is SGHTA, CDR2 FQGNSA, per germline. The CDR3 spans 14 residues. The CDR3 sequence: CASSGSGGTYEQYF. In nucleotides, the CDR3 is TGTGCCAGCAGCGGCAGCGGGGGGACTTACGAGCAGTACTTC.

The chain joins TRBV2 to TRBJ2-2; D is unresolved. Germline assignment: CDR1 SNHLY and CDR2 FYNNEI. Trimming cost V 5 bases and J 5 bases, with 6 bases left between them. The CDR3 is 12 amino acids. For the CDR3, the DNA is TGTGCCAGCAGTTTGACAACCGGGGAGCTGTTTTTT. The encoded protein is CASSLTTGELFF. Drawing the rest from reference TRBV2 and TRBJ2-2, the complete variable domain is EPEVTQTPSHQVTQMGQEVILRCVPISNHLYFYWYRQILGQKVEFLVSFYNNEISEKSEIFDDQFSVERPDGSNFTLKIRSTKLEDSAMYFCASSLTTGELFFGEGSRLTVL.

This clone was counted only a few times. Other DNA sequences in the same sample also yield this CDR3. The chain joins TRBV30 to TRBJ2-3, with D hard to call. Per the germline V gene, CDR1 is GTSNPN and CDR2 is SVGIG (reference sequence). The CDR3 has 14 amino acids. Trimming shortened V by 3 bases and J by 0 bases, and 10 bases separated the two germline ends. This CDR3 is CAWSVAVSTDTQYF. As DNA, the CDR3 is TGTGCCTGGAGCGTGGCAGTCAGCACAGATACGCAGTATTTT.

This clone was observed a few times. The chain uses TRBV14 and TRBJ2-6; D not certain. V lost 2 bases and J lost 0, with 5 bases in between. Germline assignment: CDR1 SGHDN and CDR2 FVKESK. This CDR3 region has 15 residues. This CDR3 is CASSQLYSGANVLTF. CDR3 bases: TGTGCCAGCAGCCAACTTTACTCTGGGGCCAACGTCCTGACTTTC.